The 28 T cell receptor beta chains below all came from one sample that was sequenced in a study of CD4 T cells in relation to SARS-CoV-2 and coronaviruses. Before the COVID-19 pandemic, during about 2010-2018, CD4+ T cells were taken from unexposed donors. CD4+ T cells were isolated from the cells after roughly 11 days of culture. The repertoire was sequenced with immunoSEQ multiplex PCR; TCRdb's copy has only in-frame clones and lacks some. The table lists some 21,000 clones, 74% of them singletons. The antigens these receptors bind are not known. The sequenced sample was CD4+ T cells from PBMCs, cultured in vitro. These receptors were collected from a human donor in good health.

This chain uses TRBV3-1 (or the pseudogene TRBV3-2) with TRBJ1-1, with D tentatively TRBD1 (5 bases). Trimming removed 0 bases at V and 0 bases at J, with 14 bases between. This CDR3 comprises 17 residues. Per germline, CDR1 LGHDT and CDR2 YNNKEL (reference sequence). The CDR3 DNA sequence: TGTGCCAGCAGCCAAGAAGTTCTACAGGCGGTGAACACTGAAGCTTTCTTT. It codes for CASSQEVLQAVNTEAFF.

This clone was recorded a few times. The chain employs TRBV14 and TRBJ1-1; possibly TRBD1 for D (5 bases). The V and J ends lost 0 bases and 7 bases respectively, with 12 bases between them. CDR3 length equals 14 residues. Germline-derived CDR1 and CDR2 are SGHDN and FVKESK. This chain's CDR3 is CASSQEVTGVEAFF. The CDR3 nucleotides are TGTGCCAGCAGCCAAGAGGTGACGGGGGTTGAAGCTTTCTTT.

This clone was detected only a few times. J is TRBJ2-2 and V is TRBV11-2; no clear D. This CDR3 is 14 amino acids long. Germline CDR1 and CDR2: SGHAT and FQNNGV. V was trimmed by 4 bases and J by 3 bases, leaving 9 bases between them. CDR3 in amino acids: CASSSLKDTGELFF. The CDR3 DNA reads as TGTGCCAGCAGCTCCCTCAAAGACACCGGGGAGCTGTTTTTT. Full variable domain (remainder filled in from reference TRBV11-2 and TRBJ2-2): EAGVAQSPRYKIIEKRQSVAFWCNPISGHATLYWYQQILGQGPKLLIQFQNNGVVDDSQLPKDRFSAERLKGVDSTLKIQPAKLEDSAVYLCASSSLKDTGELFFGEGSRLTVL.

This chain uses TRBV18 with TRBJ2-1; 7 bases agree with TRBD2. The CDR3 is 15 residues long. J lost 6 bases, V lost 2 bases, and 7 bases had no gene match. CDR1 is KGHSH, CDR2 LQKENI, per germline. CDR3 nucleotide sequence: TGTGCCAGCTCACCAAGAGGGAGGGTCTCCAATGAGCAGTTCTTC. Translated: CASSPRGRVSNEQFF.

The gene calls are TRBV5-4 and TRBJ2-2, with 8 bases matching TRBD2. The CDR3 covers 19 residues. Trimming cost V 7 bases and J 4 bases; bases outside gene matches: 21. Germline V gene sequence: CDR1 SGHNT, CDR2 YYREEE (reference sequence). CDR3 region: CASGNHGAGREGGTGELFF. The CDR3 DNA reads as TGTGCCAGCGGCAACCATGGGGCGGGTCGGGAGGGAGGCACCGGGGAGCTGTTTTTT.

This chain connects TRBV5-4 to TRBJ2-7, with 9 bases lining up with TRBD1. The CDR3 sequence is 15 residues long. Germline V gene lookup returns CDR1 SGHNT and CDR2 YYREEE (reference sequence). The J segment lost 5 bases and the V segment lost 2 bases, leaving 8 bases of the junction unmatched. CDR3 sequence reads: CASSFPGQGVNEQYF. The CDR3, as DNA: TGTGCCAGCAGCTTCCCGGGACAGGGTGTGAACGAGCAGTACTTC. Looking up the rest from reference TRBV5-4 and TRBJ2-7 gives the full variable domain: ETGVTQSPTHLIKTRGQQVTLRCSSQSGHNTVSWYQQALGQGPQFIFQYYREEENGRGNFPPRFSGLQFPNYSSELNVNALELDDSALYLCASSFPGQGVNEQYFGPGTRLTVT.

The chain recombines TRBV5-1 with TRBJ1-3; D is possibly TRBD1 (6 bases). Germline lookup yields CDR1 SGHRS and CDR2 YFSETQ. V was pared by 4 bases and J by 4 bases, with 12 bases between. The CDR3 contains 14 residues. This CDR3 reads CASSPDSIGNTIYF. The CDR3 coding sequence is TGCGCCAGCAGCCCGGACAGTATCGGAAACACCATATATTTT.

The chain is built from TRBV6-6 and TRBJ1-2; D is uncertain. This CDR3 has 14 amino acids. V lost 5 bases to trimming and J lost 2 bases, with 12 bases between them. Germline assignment: CDR1 MNHNY and CDR2 SVGAGI (reference sequence). For the CDR3, the DNA is TGTGCCAGCAGTCCCTGGCTCCAAAACTATGGCTACACCTTC. This translates into CASSPWLQNYGYTF.

This clone has a handful of counts. The chain employs TRBV29-1 and TRBJ1-1; D may be TRBD1 (5 bases). The CDR3 totals 13 residues. CDR1 SQVTM and CDR2 ANQGSEA come from the germline V gene. Trimming stripped 3 bases from V and 1 base from J, with 9 bases between. Here the CDR3 DNA reads TGCAGCGTTGAGGGACGGGCGAACACTGAAGCTTTCTTT. Protein sequence: CSVEGRANTEAFF.

The chain couples TRBV6-9 to TRBJ1-3; D gene uncertain. V lost 3 bases to trimming and J lost 0 bases, with 6 bases between them. Germline CDR1 and CDR2: MNHGY and SVAAGI. The CDR3 contains 14 residues. The CDR3 DNA sequence: TGTGCCAGCAGTTACCCAGTCTCTGGAAACACCATATATTTT. Encoded protein: CASSYPVSGNTIYF.

This chain connects TRBV25-1 to TRBJ2-3; D perhaps matches TRBD1 (6 bases). This CDR3 region has 17 residues. Germline V gene sequence: CDR1 MGHDK, CDR2 SYGVNS. With 2 bases removed from V and 3 bases from J, the gap between germline ends came to 18 bases. The CDR3 DNA follows: TGTGCCAGCAGTGAACCACAAACAGGGAAGAGGACAGATACGCAGTATTTT. It yields the protein CASSEPQTGKRTDTQYF.

CDR3 in DNA: TGCGCCAGCAAGGGACTAACCATCGGCGGGGAGCTGTTTTTT. Translated: CASKGLTIGGELFF. The chain recombines TRBV5-1 with TRBJ2-2; 7 bases fit TRBD2. V gave up 6 bases and J gave up 7 bases; unmatched junction bases: 9. The CDR3 is made up of 14 amino acids. The germline V gene encodes CDR1 SGHRS and CDR2 YFSETQ.

The chain carries TRBV18 and TRBJ2-1; 9 bases align to TRBD2. The CDR3 consists of 15 residues. Trimming at V came to 1 base and at J to 7 bases, leaving 5 bases not matched to a gene. Germline-derived CDR1 and CDR2 are KGHSH and LQKENI. The CDR3 coding sequence is TGTGCCAGCTCACCACGAGTAGCGGGAGCAAATGAGCAGTTCTTC. Residues: CASSPRVAGANEQFF.

The rearrangement uses TRBV29-1 and TRBJ2-1, with D possibly being TRBD1 (7 bases). Germline V lookup: CDR1 SQVTM, CDR2 ANQGSEA. Trimming cost V 4 bases and J 8 bases, with 18 bases left between them. This CDR3 is 14 amino acids long. The CDR3 spells CSVADQGGEDEQFF. The DNA for the CDR3 is TGCAGCGTTGCTGACCAGGGGGGTGAGGATGAGCAGTTCTTC.

Only a few counts were recorded for this clone. J is TRBJ2-7 and V is TRBV20-1, with D perhaps matching TRBD2 (5 bases). Germline CDR1 is DFQATT and CDR2 is SNEGSKA (reference sequence). This CDR3 has 15 residues. V gave up 3 bases and J gave up 0 bases, with 15 bases separating them. Here the CDR3 DNA reads TGCAGTGCTAGTAATCCAGCGGATCTCTCCTACGAGCAGTACTTC. Amino acids: CSASNPADLSYEQYF.

There are a few counts of this clone. A junction end diverges from the germline sequence, so it may reflect a read error. J is TRBJ2-2 and V is TRBV7-9, with TRBD2 as a possible D gene (5 bases). CDR1 SEHNR and CDR2 FQNEAQ come from the germline V gene (reference sequence). This CDR3 comprises 17 residues. The CDR3 region is CASSAELGFANTGELFF. CDR3 in DNA: TGTGCCAGCAGCGCCGAGTTGGGGTTCGCGAACACCGGGGAGCTATTTTTT.

The chain has TRBV5-1 and TRBJ2-7; D may be TRBD1 or TRBD2 (6 bases each). Germline V gene sequence: CDR1 SGHRS, CDR2 YFSETQ. The CDR3 runs 14 residues. V shed 2 bases and J shed 5 bases, with 14 bases lying between them. In DNA, the CDR3 is TGCGCCAGCAGCTTTCGGGGGCCCGGTGACGAGCAGTACTTC. Translating it yields CASSFRGPGDEQYF.

This chain uses TRBV5-1 with TRBJ2-3; the D is unclear. The CDR3 is 13 residues long. V shed 3 bases and J shed 2 bases, with 7 bases lying between them. CDR1 and CDR2 (germline): SGHRS, YFSETQ. The CDR3 DNA follows: TGCGCCAGCAGCTACAGCCCCACAGATACGCAGTATTTT. It encodes CASSYSPTDTQYF.

The rearrangement links TRBV10-1 to TRBJ2-5; D is ambiguous. The germline V and J ends were trimmed by 11 bases and 4 bases, with 17 bases remaining between them. CDR1 and CDR2 from the germline V gene are WNHNN and SYGVQD (reference sequence). The CDR3 has 13 residues. This CDR3 reads CAPTGQVIETQYF. The CDR3 DNA sequence: TGCGCCCCGACTGGCCAAGTGATAGAGACCCAGTACTTC.

This chain links TRBV4-2 with TRBJ2-3; TRBD1 agrees at 11 bases. The CDR3 spans 17 residues. With V trimmed by 3 bases and J by 6 bases, 11 bases remained unmatched. Germline CDR1 reads LGHNA; CDR2 reads YNFKEQ. CDR3 sequence (DNA): TGTGCCAGCAGCCAGATGCCGGGACAGGGGGTGGGGGATACGCAGTATTTT. Translation: CASSQMPGQGVGDTQYF.

This chain connects TRBV6-5 to TRBJ2-7, with 9 bases fitting TRBD1. CDR3 size: 14 residues. Looked up from germline, CDR1 is MNHEY and CDR2 is SVGAGI. V lost 8 bases and J lost 3; bases outside the gene matches: 8. The CDR3 bases are TGTGCCAGCGCTCAGATGGACAGGGGCTACGAGCAGTACTTC. Its translation: CASAQMDRGYEQYF.

The rearrangement joins TRBV3-1 (or the pseudogene TRBV3-2) to TRBJ1-1; a possible D gene is TRBD1 (6 bases). The V gene's germline CDR1 is LGHDT and CDR2 YNNKEL (reference sequence). The CDR3 has 16 amino acids. V lost 1 base to trimming and J lost 3 bases, with 15 bases between them. CDR3: CASSQVGTITDTEAFF. CDR3 DNA sequence: TGTGCCAGCAGCCAAGTTGGGACAATCACGGACACTGAAGCTTTCTTT.

The V and J genes are TRBV4-2 and TRBJ1-3, with 7 bases that match TRBD1. V trimming: 3 bases; J trimming: 4 bases; junction bases outside the gene matches: 15. The CDR3 has 18 residues. Looked up from germline, CDR1 is LGHNA and CDR2 is YNFKEQ. The chain's CDR3 is CASSQYLGTAAEGNTIYF. CDR3 DNA: TGTGCCAGCAGCCAGTATTTAGGGACAGCCGCCGAAGGAAACACCATATATTTT.

The V and J genes are TRBV30 and TRBJ2-1, with a tentative D call TRBD1 (5 bases). CDR1 is GTSNPN, CDR2 SVGIG, per germline (reference sequence). Trimming stripped 4 bases from V and 7 bases from J, with 8 bases between. The CDR3 spans 11 residues. CDR3 residues: CAWKGLNEQFF. CDR3 DNA sequence: TGTGCCTGGAAGGGGTTAAATGAGCAGTTCTTC.

The V gene is TRBV7-2, the J gene TRBJ2-1; the match to TRBD2 covers 8 bases. J lost 6 bases, V lost 0 bases, and 7 bases had no gene match. CDR1 and CDR2 (germline): SGHTA, FQGNSA. The CDR3 extends over 16 amino acids. CDR3 DNA: TGTGCCAGCAGCTTAGCGTTACTAGCGGCCTCCAATGAGCAGTTCTTC. Protein: CASSLALLAASNEQFF.

The chain carries TRBV20-1 and TRBJ1-1; TRBD1 is a possible D gene (6 bases). The CDR3 is 11 amino acids. Looked up from germline, CDR1 is DFQATT and CDR2 is SNEGSKA (reference sequence). The CDR3 region has the DNA TGCGGAACAGGGTTTAACACTGAAGCTTTCTTT. Translating it yields CGTGFNTEAFF.

This rearrangement joins TRBV7-9 to TRBJ2-7; TRBD1 might be the D (6 bases). Between the trimmed V and J ends, which lost 1 base and 2 bases, there was a span of 12 bases. The length of the CDR3 is 15 residues. Germline values: CDR1 SEHNR, CDR2 FQNEAQ (reference sequence). CDR3 protein: CASSLVAGVPYEQYF. In DNA form, the CDR3 reads TGTGCCAGCAGCTTAGTGGCAGGGGTCCCCTACGAGCAGTACTTC.

This clone showed up just once. The V call is TRBV19, the J call TRBJ2-3, with D possibly matching TRBD2 (6 bases). This CDR3 region has 15 residues. The germline V and J ends were trimmed by 5 bases and 1 base, with 13 bases remaining between them. Germline values: CDR1 LNHDA, CDR2 SQIVND (reference sequence). The CDR3 DNA reads TGTGCCAGTAGTCTTGTGGGAGGAGGCACAGATACGCAGTATTTT. Translating it yields CASSLVGGGTDTQYF. The complete variable domain, with remaining parts taken from reference TRBV19 and TRBJ2-3, reads DGGITQSPKYLFRKEGQNVTLSCEQNLNHDAMYWYRQDPGQGLRLIYYSQIVNDFQKGDIAEGYSVSREKKESFPLTVTSAQKNPTAFYLCASSLVGGGTDTQYFGPGTRLTVL.